This T cell receptor beta chain was sequenced for a study of CD8+ T cells in alopecia areata. Whole-study context: Patients received oral tofacitinib, 5 to 10 mg twice daily, for moderate-to-severe alopecia areata.

The CDR3 runs to 14 residues. The V end was cut by 3 bases, the J end by 1 base, with 6 bases between. Germline CDR1 reads SGHVS; CDR2 reads FQNEAQ. Treatment: oral pan-JAK inhibitor, 5-10 mg twice daily. Sampling of alopecia areata patients yielded lesional scalp punch biopsies as well as peripheral blood. The sequencing template was cDNA reverse transcribed from extracted RNA. The table came from immunoSEQ multiplex PCR; TCRdb's copy has only in-frame clones and leaves some out. Found here are around 150,000 clones, approximately 57% of them singletons; the top ten hold 12% to 15%. As regards this clone: What it binds is not known.

Overall study findings and caveats: There was only one nonresponder, so it was unclear how baseline CD8+ expansion relates to response.

This receptor was obtained from a human donor with alopecia areata. This chain connects TRBV7-8 to TRBJ1-4; D not certain. Here the sequenced sample was CD4+ T cells sorted from blood, taken at week 24, from a patient treated with tofacitinib. CDR3 coding DNA: TGTGCCAGCAGCTTCAGTAGAACTAATGAAAAACTGTTTTTT. It specifies CASSFSRTNEKLFF.